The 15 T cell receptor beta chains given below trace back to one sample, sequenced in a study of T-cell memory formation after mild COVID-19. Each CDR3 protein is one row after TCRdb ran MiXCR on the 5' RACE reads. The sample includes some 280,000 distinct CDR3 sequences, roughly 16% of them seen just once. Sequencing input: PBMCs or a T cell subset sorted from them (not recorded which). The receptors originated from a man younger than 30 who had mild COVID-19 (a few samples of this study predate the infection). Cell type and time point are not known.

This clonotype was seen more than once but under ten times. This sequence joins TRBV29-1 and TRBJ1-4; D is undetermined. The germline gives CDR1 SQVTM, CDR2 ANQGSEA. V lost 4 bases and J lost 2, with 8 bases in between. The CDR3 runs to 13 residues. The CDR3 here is CSVAPGTNEKLFF. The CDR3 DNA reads TGCAGCGTTGCACCGGGGACTAATGAAAAACTGTTTTTT.

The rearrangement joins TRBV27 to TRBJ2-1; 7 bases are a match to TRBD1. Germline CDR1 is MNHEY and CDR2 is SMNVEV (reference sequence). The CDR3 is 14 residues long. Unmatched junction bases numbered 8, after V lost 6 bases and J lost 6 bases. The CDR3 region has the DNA TGTGCCAGCAGCCCGGGACAGCCTCGCAATGAGCAGTTCTTC. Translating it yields CASSPGQPRNEQFF.

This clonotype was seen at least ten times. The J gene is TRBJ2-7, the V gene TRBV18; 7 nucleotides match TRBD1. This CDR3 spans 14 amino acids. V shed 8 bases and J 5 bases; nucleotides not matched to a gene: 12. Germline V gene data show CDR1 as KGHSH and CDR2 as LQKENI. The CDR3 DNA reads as TGTGCCAGCGTCCGCGGCCAGGGGGAAAACGAGCAGTACTTC. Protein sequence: CASVRGQGENEQYF.

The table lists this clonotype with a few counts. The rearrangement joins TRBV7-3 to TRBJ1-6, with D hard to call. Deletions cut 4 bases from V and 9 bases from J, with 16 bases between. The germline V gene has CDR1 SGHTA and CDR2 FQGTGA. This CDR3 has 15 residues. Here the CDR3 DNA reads TGTGCCAGCAGCTGGTGGCGCGGAGAGGTTTCACCCCTCCACTTT. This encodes CASSWWRGEVSPLHF.

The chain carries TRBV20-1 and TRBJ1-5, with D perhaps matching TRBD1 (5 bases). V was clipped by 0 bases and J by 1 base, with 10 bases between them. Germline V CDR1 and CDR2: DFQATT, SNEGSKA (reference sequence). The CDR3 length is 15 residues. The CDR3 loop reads CSARETGPSNQPQHF. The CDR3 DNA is TGCAGTGCTAGAGAGACGGGACCAAGCAATCAGCCCCAGCATTTT.

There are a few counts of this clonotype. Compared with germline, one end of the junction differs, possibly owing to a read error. The CDR3 region has the DNA TGTGCCGGCAGGGGGACTGGGGCCAACGTCCTGACTTTC. It yields the protein CAGRGTGANVLTF. The chain couples TRBV6-2 or TRBV6-3 to TRBJ2-6; 7 bases are a match to TRBD1. CDR1 and CDR2 from the germline V gene are MNHEY and SVGEGT. The CDR3 runs 13 residues.

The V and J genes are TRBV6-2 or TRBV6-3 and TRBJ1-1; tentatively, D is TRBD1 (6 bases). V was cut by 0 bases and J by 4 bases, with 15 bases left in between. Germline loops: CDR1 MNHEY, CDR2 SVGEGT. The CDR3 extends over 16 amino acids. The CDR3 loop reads CASSYSAGAYRTEAFF. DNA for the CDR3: TGTGCCAGCAGTTACTCGGCGGGGGCTTATCGCACTGAAGCTTTCTTT.

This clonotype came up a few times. CDR3 sequence (DNA): TGCGCCAGCAGTGGGGGGAGGGATTCAGGGGGCGCGTACAATGAGCAGTTCTTC. Translated, it gives CASSGGRDSGGAYNEQFF. The rearrangement joins TRBV10-2 to TRBJ2-1; a possible D gene is TRBD1 (8 bases). V was cut by 4 bases and J by 4 bases, with 23 bases left in between. From germline, CDR1 is WSHSY and CDR2 SAAADI. There are 18 residues in the CDR3.

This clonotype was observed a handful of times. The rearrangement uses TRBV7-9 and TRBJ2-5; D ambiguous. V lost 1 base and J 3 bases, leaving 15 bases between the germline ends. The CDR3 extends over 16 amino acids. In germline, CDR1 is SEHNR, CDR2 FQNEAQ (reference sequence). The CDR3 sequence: CASSLGGYVQEETQYF. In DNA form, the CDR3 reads TGTGCCAGCAGCTTAGGAGGATACGTACAAGAAGAGACCCAGTACTTC.

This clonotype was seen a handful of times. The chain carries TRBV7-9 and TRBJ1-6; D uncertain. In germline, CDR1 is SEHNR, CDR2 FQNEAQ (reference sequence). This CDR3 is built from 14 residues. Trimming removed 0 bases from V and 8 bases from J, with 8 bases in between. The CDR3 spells CASSLAASYSPLHF. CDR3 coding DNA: TGTGCCAGCAGCTTAGCGGCTTCGTATTCACCCCTCCACTTT.

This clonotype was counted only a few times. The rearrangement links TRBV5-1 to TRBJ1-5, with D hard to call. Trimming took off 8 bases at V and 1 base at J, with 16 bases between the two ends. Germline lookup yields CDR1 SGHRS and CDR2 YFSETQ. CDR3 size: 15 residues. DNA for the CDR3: TGCGCCAGTCCCCGTCGGGCGAGCAGCAATCAGCCCCAGCATTTT. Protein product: CASPRRASSNQPQHF.

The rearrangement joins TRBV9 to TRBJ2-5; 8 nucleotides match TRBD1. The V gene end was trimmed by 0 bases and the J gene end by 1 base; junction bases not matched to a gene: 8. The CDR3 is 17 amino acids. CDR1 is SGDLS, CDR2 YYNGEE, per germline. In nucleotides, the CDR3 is TGTGCCAGCAGCGTAGGAGGACAGGGTTTAGGCCAAGAGACCCAGTACTTC. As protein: CASSVGGQGLGQETQYF.

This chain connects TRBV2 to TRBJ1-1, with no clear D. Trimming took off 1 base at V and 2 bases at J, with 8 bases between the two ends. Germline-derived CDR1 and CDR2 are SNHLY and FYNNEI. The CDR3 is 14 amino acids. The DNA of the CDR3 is TGTGCCAGCAGTGAAGAGGCAGACAACACTGAAGCTTTCTTT. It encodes CASSEEADNTEAFF.

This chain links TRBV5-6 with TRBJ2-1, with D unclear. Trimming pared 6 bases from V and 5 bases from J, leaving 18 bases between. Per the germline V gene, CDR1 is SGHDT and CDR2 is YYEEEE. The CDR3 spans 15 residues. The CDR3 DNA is TGTGCCAGCACACTCCGGTTTCGAGGCGACAATGAGCAGTTCTTC. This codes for CASTLRFRGDNEQFF. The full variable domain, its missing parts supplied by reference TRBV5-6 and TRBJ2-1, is DAGVTQSPTHLIKTRGQQVTLRCSPKSGHDTVSWYQQALGQGPQFIFQYYEEEERQRGNFPDRFSGHQFPNYSSELNVNALLLGDSALYLCASTLRFRGDNEQFFGPGTRLTVL.

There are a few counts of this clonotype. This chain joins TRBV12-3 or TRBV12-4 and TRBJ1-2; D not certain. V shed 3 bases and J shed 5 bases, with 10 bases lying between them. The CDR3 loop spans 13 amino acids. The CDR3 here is CASSFEGSYGYTF. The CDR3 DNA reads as TGTGCCAGCAGTTTCGAGGGTTCTTATGGCTACACCTTC.